Listed here is a single TCR beta chain. This entry belongs to a study of blood T cell repertoires in COVID-19. Study-level information: Samples representing acute and convalescent COVID-19 were sourced from the United States, Italy and Spain.

In the source study's methods: Reference gene primer amplification in the assay estimated nucleated cell counts. Here immunoSEQ multiplex PCR was the method, and the copy in TCRdb shows in-frame clones only, minus some. V, J and clone size derive from that table, while D and trimming were established from the DNA sequence. The sample records some 290,000 clones, about nine tenths being singletons. The CDR3 runs to 14 residues. The V gene end was trimmed by 3 bases and the J gene end by 3 bases; junction bases not matched to a gene: 3. Germline V gene lookup returns CDR1 SGHNT and CDR2 YYREEE (reference sequence).

Material for sequencing was peripheral blood. This sequence originates from a woman in her 30s with COVID-19, enrolled during active disease. The rearrangement links TRBV5-4 to TRBJ2-3; TRBD1 matches 8 bases. The CDR3 DNA is TGTGCCAGCAGCTGGGACAGGCGGACAGATACGCAGTATTTT. It translates to CASSWDRRTDTQYF.